These 8 T cell receptor beta chains were sequenced from one sample in a study of radiation and T cells in renal cell carcinoma (dated by TCRdb to 2018 to 2020). The sample's time point label is to be understood as: baseline pretreatment blood. The treatment or condition label, as the study defines it: 15 Gy SBRT to primary tumor, nephrectomy 4 weeks later. Libraries came from the immunoSEQ multiplex PCR assay. The immuneACCESS repertoire file appears here via TCRdb, limited to in-frame rearrangements. These files lack a portion of the clones; in checked studies, under half of the deficit traces to unresolved V genes, and the cause of the others is not known. The sample has about 140,000 clones on record, less than 90% of them singletons. Around 21% of the sample comes from the top ten. Source: blood, taken from a patient whose treatment included radiotherapy and nephrectomy. These receptors were obtained from a woman aged 50 to 60 with renal cell carcinoma.

The gene calls are TRBV4-1 and TRBJ2-7; TRBD1 matches at 11 bases. V lost 3 bases to trimming and J lost 3 bases; unmatched junction nucleotides: 7. Germline V gene lookup returns CDR1 MGHRA and CDR2 YSYEKL. The CDR3 has 16 residues. The CDR3 DNA is TGCGCCAGCAGCCAGGGAGGACAGGGGGCCTACTACGAGCAGTACTTC. Protein product: CASSQGGQGAYYEQYF.

The chain has TRBV19 and TRBJ2-3; the D gene is possibly TRBD2 (6 bases). Trimming left V 5 bases short and J 2 bases short, with 14 bases between. CDR3 length: 15 amino acids. CDR1 LNHDA and CDR2 SQIVND come from the germline V gene (reference sequence). DNA of the CDR3: TGTGCCAGTAGTGGCGTAGCGGTCTTCACAGATACGCAGTATTTT. Translating gives CASSGVAVFTDTQYF.

The J gene is TRBJ1-2, the V gene TRBV30; D is undetermined. The CDR3 is made up of 14 amino acids. Germline loops: CDR1 GTSNPN, CDR2 SVGIG (reference sequence). Trimming removed 0 bases from V and 0 bases from J, with 8 bases in between. This CDR3 reads CAWSVHRANYGYTF. The CDR3 coding sequence is TGTGCCTGGAGTGTTCACCGAGCTAACTATGGCTACACCTTC.

The gene calls are TRBV21-1 and TRBJ2-5. The DNA end lines up better with TRBJ2-7; the J call may be wrong. TRBV21-1 is deemed a pseudogene. This CDR3 is 18 amino acids long. The CDR3 DNA follows: TGTGCCAGCAGCAAAGTTGGATCCCTCCAGAGGGGATTTTACGAGCAGTACTTC. This sequence encodes CASSKVGSLQRGFYEQYF.

The chain couples TRBV2 to TRBJ2-2, with D uncertain. V was cut by 6 bases and J by 5 bases, with 4 bases left in between. In germline, CDR1 is SNHLY, CDR2 FYNNEI. CDR3 length: 11 residues. This CDR3 reads CASSVTGELFF. The CDR3 DNA follows: TGTGCCAGCAGCGTAACCGGGGAGCTGTTTTTT.

The genes are TRBV7-2 and TRBJ2-7; TRBD2 is a possible D gene (6 bases). The CDR3 totals 14 residues. The germline V gene encodes CDR1 SGHTA and CDR2 FQGNSA. The V end lost 1 base, the J end lost 1 base, and 8 bases lay between the germline ends. In DNA form, the CDR3 reads TGTGCCAGCAGCTTAGGGACTAATTCCTACGAGCAGTACTTC. Its translation: CASSLGTNSYEQYF. Full variable domain (rest looked up from reference TRBV7-2 and TRBJ2-7): GAGVSQSPSNKVTEKGKDVELRCDPISGHTALYWYRQSLGQGLEFLIYFQGNSAPDKSGLPSDRFSAERTGGSVSTLTIQRTQQEDSAVYLCASSLGTNSYEQYFGPGTRLTVT.

The chain has TRBV5-4 and TRBJ2-7; D might be TRBD1 or TRBD2, each matching 6 bases. CDR1 is SGHNT, CDR2 YYREEE, per germline (reference sequence). V was shortened by 2 bases and J by 2 bases, with 17 bases between the two germline ends. This CDR3 has 16 amino acids. DNA for the CDR3: TGTGCCAGCAGCTTACCCGGAGGGGGTATCGCCTACGAGCAGTACTTC. This gives the protein CASSLPGGGIAYEQYF.

This clone was seen a few times. The chain has TRBV5-1 and TRBJ1-1; 7 bases are a match to TRBD1. In germline, CDR1 is SGHRS, CDR2 YFSETQ. Trimming cost V 3 bases and J 2 bases; bases outside gene matches: 4. This CDR3 region has 14 residues. CDR3 amino acids: CASSYTGENTEAFF. The CDR3 coding sequence is TGCGCCAGCAGCTACACAGGGGAAAACACTGAAGCTTTCTTT.